These 19 T cell receptor beta chains share one sample of origin, sequenced in a study of T cell responses to AZD1222 COVID-19 vaccine. Data came from immunoSEQ multiplex PCR; TCRdb stores just in-frame clones and leaves some out. Of approximately 100,000 clones detected, 90% appear once; the ten largest clones hold 7.5% to 9%. The material was peripheral blood, obtained 28 days after the second AZD1222 dose. The receptors were gathered from an adult who received the AZD1222 COVID-19 vaccine.

V usage is TRBV10-3 and J usage is TRBJ2-2, with 12 nucleotides matching TRBD1. The ends lost 10 bases at V and 7 bases at J; junction bases unmatched: 7. The V gene's germline CDR1 is ENHRY and CDR2 SYGVKD. The CDR3 covers 14 residues. The CDR3 coding sequence is TGTGCCACCGGGGGACAGGGGGCAAACGGGGAGCTGTTTTTT. Residues: CATGGQGANGELFF.

The chain's CDR3 is CASSPPGGGGDQPQHF. The CDR3, as DNA: TGTGCCAGCTCACCACCAGGGGGAGGGGGTGATCAGCCCCAGCATTTT. The chain couples TRBV18 to TRBJ1-5; tentatively, D is TRBD1 (6 bases). In germline, CDR1 is KGHSH, CDR2 LQKENI. This CDR3 contains 16 residues. Trimming shortened V by 0 bases and J by 5 bases, and 14 bases separated the two germline ends.

CDR3 DNA sequence: TGTGCCAGCAGCTTAGGCCGTCAGGACAGCTCTGGAAACACCATATATTTT. Translation gives CASSLGRQDSSGNTIYF. V is TRBV13 and J is TRBJ1-3, with D possibly being TRBD1 (6 bases). Looked up from germline, CDR1 is PRHDT and CDR2 is FYEKMQ (reference sequence). V was clipped by 0 bases and J by 0 bases, with 12 bases between them. The CDR3 runs 17 residues.

The CDR3 nucleotides are TGTGCCAGCAGTTACAGTAGTCCTAACCAGCCCCAGCATTTT. Amino acid sequence: CASSYSSPNQPQHF. V gene TRBV6-5 combines with J gene TRBJ1-5; D gene ambiguous. Germline lookup yields CDR1 MNHEY and CDR2 SVGAGI. CDR3 size: 14 residues. Trimming removed 2 bases from V and 7 bases from J, with 12 bases in between.

This chain connects TRBV7-2 to TRBJ2-7; D is perhaps TRBD2 (5 bases). Germline V gene sequence: CDR1 SGHTA, CDR2 FQGNSA. The CDR3 runs to 12 residues. V dropped 4 bases and J dropped 1 base, with 5 bases sitting between them. The CDR3 is CASSWRSYEQYF. CDR3 in DNA: TGTGCCAGCAGCTGGAGGTCCTACGAGCAGTACTTC.

The V gene is TRBV9, the J gene TRBJ2-7; D is possibly TRBD2 (5 bases). V shed 0 bases and J shed 0 bases, with 10 bases lying between them. The CDR3 totals 15 residues. The germline gives CDR1 SGDLS, CDR2 YYNGEE. CDR3 in DNA: TGTGCCAGCAGCGTAGGGACTGGGAGCTCCTACGAGCAGTACTTC. Translation gives CASSVGTGSSYEQYF.

This clone occurred a few times. V and J are TRBV7-9 and TRBJ1-1; D is uncertain. The V end was cut by 5 bases, the J end by 1 base, with 11 bases between. CDR1 SEHNR and CDR2 FQNEAQ come from the germline V gene (reference sequence). This CDR3 spans 14 amino acids. The DNA of the CDR3 is TGTGCCAGCAGCCCTCGGTGGGGGAACACTGAAGCTTTCTTT. This translates into CASSPRWGNTEAFF.

The J gene is TRBJ1-3, the V gene TRBV20-1; 8 bases are a match to TRBD1. The CDR3 is 15 amino acids. Losses at the gene ends were 3 bases for V and 2 bases for J; bases not matched to a gene: 6. The V gene's germline CDR1 is DFQATT and CDR2 SNEGSKA (reference sequence). CDR3 coding DNA: TGCAGTGCTAGTTTGGACAGGGCGGCTGGAAACACCATATATTTT. Protein product: CSASLDRAAGNTIYF.

The chain combines TRBV12-5 with TRBJ1-5; D is unclear. The V end lost 2 bases, the J end lost 0 bases, and 8 bases lay between the germline ends. Looked up from germline, CDR1 is LGHNT and CDR2 is FRNRAP. There are 15 residues in the CDR3. The CDR3 protein is CASGLYPYSNQPQHF. CDR3 sequence (DNA): TGTGCTAGTGGTTTGTACCCTTATAGCAATCAGCCCCAGCATTTT.

The chain combines TRBV4-3 with TRBJ1-1; D might be TRBD1 (5 bases). The CDR3 covers 13 residues. Trimming removed 0 bases from V and 11 bases from J, with 13 bases in between. The V gene's germline CDR1 is LGHNA and CDR2 YSLEER. The CDR3 DNA follows: TGCGCCAGCAGCCAAGATGGGACCCCGGTTGCTTTCTTT. Its translation is CASSQDGTPVAFF.

This clone was counted only a few times. The CDR3 bases are TGTGCCAGCAGCTTACTGGGGACAGGGGGCGAGGGCTACACCTTC. The encoded protein is CASSLLGTGGEGYTF. The V and J genes are TRBV7-3 and TRBJ1-2, with 12 bases matching TRBD1. Trimming at V came to 2 bases and at J to 8 bases, leaving 6 bases not matched to a gene. Germline V gene data show CDR1 as SGHTA and CDR2 as FQGTGA. The CDR3 is made up of 15 amino acids.

This clone has a single count. V and J are TRBV5-1 and TRBJ2-1; maybe TRBD2 (7 bases). Trimming took 4 bases from V and 5 from J, leaving 19 bases between them. In germline, CDR1 is SGHRS, CDR2 YFSETQ. This CDR3 is built from 16 residues. CDR3 DNA sequence: TGCGCCAGCAGCCCGTTCTACAGGGAGGGGCACAATGAGCAGTTCTTC. It translates to CASSPFYREGHNEQFF.

The V and J genes are TRBV2 and TRBJ2-7; the D call may be TRBD1 or TRBD2 (5 bases each). The germline V gene encodes CDR1 SNHLY and CDR2 FYNNEI. This CDR3 spans 15 amino acids. Trimming shortened V by 3 bases and J by 2 bases, and 14 bases separated the two germline ends. The chain's CDR3 is CASSEHRDGPYEQYF. The CDR3 coding sequence is TGTGCCAGCAGTGAGCACCGGGACGGTCCCTACGAGCAGTACTTC.

The V call is TRBV28, the J call TRBJ1-2, with D possibly matching TRBD1 (5 bases). Trimming removed 7 bases from V and 7 bases from J, with 16 bases in between. Germline assignment: CDR1 MDHEN and CDR2 SYDVKM. The CDR3 covers 13 residues. CDR3 nucleotide sequence: TGTGCCAGCACCTTGGTTCTCGGGGGTGGCTACACCTTC. It codes for CASTLVLGGGYTF.

The J gene is TRBJ2-1, the V gene TRBV19, with unresolved D. V was pared by 6 bases and J by 8 bases, with 11 bases between. The germline V gene encodes CDR1 LNHDA and CDR2 SQIVND (reference sequence). The CDR3 sequence is 12 residues long. The CDR3 nucleotides read TGTGCCAGTAGGGGCCTAGAGTATGAGCAGTTCTTC. It is translated as CASRGLEYEQFF.

The chain employs TRBV25-1 and TRBJ1-1; D is unclear. Germline V CDR1 and CDR2: MGHDK, SYGVNS. The CDR3 is 12 residues long. Between the trimmed V and J ends, which lost 7 bases and 0 bases, there was a span of 6 bases. CDR3 in DNA: TGTGCCAGCAACACACTGAACACTGAAGCTTTCTTT. Its protein product is CASNTLNTEAFF. The whole variable domain, filled in from reference TRBV25-1 and TRBJ1-1, reads EADIYQTPRYLVIGTGKKITLECSQTMGHDKMYWYQQDPGMELHLIHYSYGVNSTEKGDLSSESTVSRIRTEHFPLTLESARPSHTSQYLCASNTLNTEAFFGQGTRLTVV.

The gene calls are TRBV6-5 and TRBJ1-2, with D perhaps matching TRBD1 (5 bases). The V and J ends lost 5 bases and 2 bases respectively, with 15 bases between them. The CDR3 spans 15 residues. From germline, CDR1 is MNHEY and CDR2 SVGAGI. This chain's CDR3 is CASSPARAGNYGYTF. DNA for the CDR3: TGTGCCAGCAGTCCCGCTAGGGCAGGGAACTATGGCTACACCTTC.

The rearrangement uses TRBV19 and TRBJ2-7; tentatively, D is TRBD1 (6 bases). With 6 bases removed from V and 2 bases from J, the gap between germline ends came to 11 bases. Looked up from germline, CDR1 is LNHDA and CDR2 is SQIVND (reference sequence). The CDR3 is 13 amino acids. The CDR3 DNA sequence: TGTGCCAGTAGCCACAGGGTTCCCTACGAGCAGTACTTC. Translated, it gives CASSHRVPYEQYF.

The genes are TRBV7-2 and TRBJ1-4, with D perhaps matching TRBD1 (6 bases). The ends were cut back, 3 bases at V and 8 bases at J, with 19 bases in the middle. Germline CDR1 is SGHTA and CDR2 is FQGNSA. There are 16 residues in the CDR3. The CDR3 protein is CASSFQGGGLGEKLFF. CDR3 in DNA: TGTGCCAGCAGCTTCCAGGGTGGGGGGCTAGGCGAAAAACTGTTTTTT. The full variable domain, its missing parts supplied by reference TRBV7-2 and TRBJ1-4, is GAGVSQSPSNKVTEKGKDVELRCDPISGHTALYWYRQSLGQGLEFLIYFQGNSAPDKSGLPSDRFSAERTGGSVSTLTIQRTQQEDSAVYLCASSFQGGGLGEKLFFGSGTQLSVL.